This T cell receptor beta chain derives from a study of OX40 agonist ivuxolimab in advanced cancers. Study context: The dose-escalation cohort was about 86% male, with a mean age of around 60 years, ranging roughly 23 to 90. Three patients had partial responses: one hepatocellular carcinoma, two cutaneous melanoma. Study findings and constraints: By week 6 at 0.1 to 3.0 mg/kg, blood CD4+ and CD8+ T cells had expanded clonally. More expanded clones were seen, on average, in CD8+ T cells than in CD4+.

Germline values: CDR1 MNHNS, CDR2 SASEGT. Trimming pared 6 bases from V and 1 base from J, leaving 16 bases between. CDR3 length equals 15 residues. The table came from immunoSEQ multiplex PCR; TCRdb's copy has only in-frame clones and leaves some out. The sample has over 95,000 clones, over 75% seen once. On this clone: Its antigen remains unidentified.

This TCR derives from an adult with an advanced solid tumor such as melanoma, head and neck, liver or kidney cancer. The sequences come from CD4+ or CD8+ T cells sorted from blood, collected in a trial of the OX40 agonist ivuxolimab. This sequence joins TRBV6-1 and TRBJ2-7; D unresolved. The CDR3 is CASRGATRKSYEQYF. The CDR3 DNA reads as TGTGCCAGCAGGGGCGCCACCAGGAAATCCTACGAGCAGTACTTC.